This entry lists 24 T cell receptor beta chains sequenced from one sample in a study of blood T cell repertoires in COVID-19. The repertoire was sequenced with immunoSEQ multiplex PCR; TCRdb's copy has only in-frame clones and lacks some. Altogether fewer than 30,000 clones are present, about 92% being singletons, with the ten largest covering less than 9%. Sequencing was performed on peripheral blood. The origin of the receptors is a human donor in a cohort sampled during active COVID-19.

V usage is TRBV5-1 and J usage is TRBJ2-3; D gene unclear. The CDR3 loop spans 15 amino acids. Trimming cost V 6 bases and J 0 bases, with 14 bases left between them. Germline values: CDR1 SGHRS, CDR2 YFSETQ. The CDR3: CASTPGARSTDTQYF. The CDR3 region has the DNA TGCGCCAGCACTCCCGGTGCACGAAGCACAGATACGCAGTATTTT.

The gene calls are TRBV29-1 and TRBJ2-5; TRBD1 aligns across 9 bases. Looked up from germline, CDR1 is SQVTM and CDR2 is ANQGSEA. Trimming took 6 bases from V and 4 from J; bases not matched to a gene: 9. The CDR3 consists of 14 residues. Here the CDR3 DNA reads TGCAGCGTGGAGAGGACAGGGGTGGGAGAGACCCAGTACTTC. Encoded protein: CSVERTGVGETQYF.

The chain is built from TRBV24-1 and TRBJ2-1, with TRBD2 as a possible D gene (6 bases). V dropped 5 bases and J dropped 0 bases, with 16 bases sitting between them. This CDR3 is built from 17 residues. Germline CDR1 KGHDR, CDR2 SFDVKD. The CDR3 DNA is TGTGCCACCAGTGGCGAAAGCGGGCCTAGCTCCTACAATGAGCAGTTCTTC. Its translation is CATSGESGPSSYNEQFF.

The chain carries TRBV4-1 and TRBJ2-7; tentatively, D is TRBD2 (6 bases). V was trimmed by 3 bases and J by 1 base, leaving 16 bases between them. The CDR3 is 16 residues long. Germline CDR1 and CDR2: MGHRA and YSYEKL. The CDR3 DNA follows: TGCGCCAGCAGCCAGAGGGCCGGGACTGTTTCCTACGAGCAGTACTTC. Its protein product is CASSQRAGTVSYEQYF.

The chain is built from TRBV19 and TRBJ1-1, with D tentatively TRBD1 (5 bases). Germline CDR1 reads LNHDA; CDR2 reads SQIVND (reference sequence). The CDR3 loop spans 12 amino acids. V was cut by 4 bases and J by 4 bases, with 7 bases left in between. CDR3 region: CASSTGITEAFF. The CDR3 DNA reads as TGTGCCAGTAGTACAGGGATCACTGAAGCTTTCTTT. The whole variable domain, remainder taken from reference TRBV19 and TRBJ1-1, is DGGITQSPKYLFRKEGQNVTLSCEQNLNHDAMYWYRQDPGQGLRLIYYSQIVNDFQKGDIAEGYSVSREKKESFPLTVTSAQKNPTAFYLCASSTGITEAFFGQGTRLTVV.

V and J are TRBV5-4 and TRBJ1-4; 9 nucleotides line up with TRBD1. The CDR3 runs 15 residues. Per the germline V gene, CDR1 is SGHNT and CDR2 is YYREEE (reference sequence). Trimming took 5 bases from V and 8 from J; bases not matched to a gene: 10. The CDR3 DNA reads as TGTGCCAGCAGTAACACAGGGGGCGCTTGGGAAAAACTGTTTTTT. Amino acid sequence: CASSNTGGAWEKLFF.

This clone was counted a few times. The CDR3 DNA reads TGTGCCACCAGGTCGACAGGTCCCAATCAGCCCCAGCATTTT. This codes for CATRSTGPNQPQHF. The V gene is TRBV24-1, the J gene TRBJ1-5, with D perhaps TRBD1 (6 bases). There are 14 residues in the CDR3. V was cut by 7 bases and J by 3 bases, with 12 bases left in between. Germline CDR1 is KGHDR and CDR2 is SFDVKD.

The chain combines TRBV5-8 with TRBJ1-4; no clear D gene. Trimming shortened V by 0 bases and J by 5 bases, and 14 bases separated the two germline ends. There are 16 residues in the CDR3. Germline V CDR1 and CDR2: SGHTS, YDEGEE. CDR3 bases: TGTGCCAGCAGCTTGGGGGAGGCACTCGGAAATGAAAAACTGTTTTTT. This translates into CASSLGEALGNEKLFF. Variable domain in full (rest from reference TRBV5-8 and TRBJ1-4): EAGVTQSPTHLIKTRGQQATLRCSPISGHTSVYWYQQALGLGLQFLLWYDEGEERNRGNFPPRFSGRQFPNYSSELNVNALELEDSALYLCASSLGEALGNEKLFFGSGTQLSVL.

The chain employs TRBV6-5 and TRBJ2-3; D possibly corresponds to TRBD2 (5 bases). Between the trimmed V and J ends, which lost 2 bases and 2 bases, there was a span of 8 bases. The CDR3 loop spans 14 amino acids. In germline, CDR1 is MNHEY, CDR2 SVGAGI. DNA for the CDR3: TGTGCCAGCAGTTACAGGCTAGCCACAGATACGCAGTATTTT. It is translated as CASSYRLATDTQYF.

The CDR3 sequence is CASSTSGDSYNEQFF. The DNA of the CDR3 is TGTGCCAGTAGTACTAGCGGAGACTCCTACAATGAGCAGTTCTTC. This chain joins TRBV19 and TRBJ2-1, with 7 bases that match TRBD2. This CDR3 contains 15 residues. Germline CDR1 reads LNHDA; CDR2 reads SQIVND (reference sequence). The trim removed 4 bases at V and 0 bases at J, leaving 3 bases unmatched.

The V call is TRBV14, the J call TRBJ2-7; tentatively, D is TRBD1 (6 bases). With 4 bases removed from V and 2 bases from J, the gap between germline ends came to 18 bases. This CDR3 contains 16 residues. The germline V gene has CDR1 SGHDN and CDR2 FVKESK. CDR3: CASSLPVGTKTYEQYF. CDR3 DNA sequence: TGTGCCAGCAGCCTTCCTGTCGGGACAAAAACCTACGAGCAGTACTTC.

The rearrangement uses TRBV21-1 and TRBJ2-1; the table names TRBD2, a call not compared with the DNA. TRBV21-1 constitutes a pseudogene. This CDR3 region has 15 residues. Here the CDR3 DNA reads TGTGCCAGCAGCCCCGGACTAGCATCCTACAATGAGCAGTTCTTC. Protein product: CASSPGLASYNEQFF.

V is TRBV10-3 and J is TRBJ2-7; D is perhaps TRBD1 (6 bases). The V end was cut by 5 bases, the J end by 0 bases, with 14 bases between. Germline lookup yields CDR1 ENHRY and CDR2 SYGVKD. The CDR3 is made up of 15 amino acids. CDR3 DNA sequence: TGTGCCATCAGTCCAGACAGGATACGCTCCTACGAGCAGTACTTC. Protein sequence: CAISPDRIRSYEQYF.

The chain carries TRBV27 and TRBJ2-2, with a tentative D call TRBD2 (5 bases). Trimming took 8 bases from V and 6 from J, leaving 7 bases between them. The CDR3 runs to 11 residues. Germline values: CDR1 MNHEY, CDR2 SMNVEV (reference sequence). The CDR3 reads CASGLSGELFF. The CDR3 DNA reads TGTGCCAGCGGACTTTCCGGGGAGCTGTTTTTT.

The chain links TRBV3-1 (or the pseudogene TRBV3-2) to TRBJ1-6, with 8 bases matching TRBD1. CDR3 length equals 15 residues. V gave up 3 bases and J gave up 4 bases; unmatched junction bases: 2. The germline V gene has CDR1 LGHDT and CDR2 YNNKEL (reference sequence). The CDR3 sequence: CASSHGDRYNSPLHF. As DNA, the CDR3 is TGTGCCAGCAGCCACGGGGACAGGTATAATTCACCCCTCCACTTT.

This chain connects TRBV3-1 (or the pseudogene TRBV3-2) to TRBJ1-2, with TRBD1 identical over 12 bases. The CDR3 extends over 15 amino acids. After removal of 0 bases from V and 8 bases from J, the junction contained 4 bases not matched to a gene. Looked up from germline, CDR1 is LGHDT and CDR2 is YNNKEL (reference sequence). As DNA, the CDR3 is TGTGCCAGCAGCCAAGACGGGACAGGGGGCGGAGGCTACACCTTC. It specifies CASSQDGTGGGGYTF.

The genes are TRBV18 and TRBJ2-6; 12 bases line up with TRBD1. The V gene's germline CDR1 is KGHSH and CDR2 LQKENI. This CDR3 has 17 amino acids. The trim removed 4 bases at V and 2 bases at J, leaving 3 bases unmatched. The CDR3 sequence: CASSQGTGGTGANVLTF. The CDR3 DNA is TGTGCCAGCTCACAAGGGACAGGGGGCACTGGGGCCAACGTCCTGACTTTC.

V and J are TRBV4-2 and TRBJ2-5, with 12 bases identical to TRBD2. Per germline, CDR1 LGHNA and CDR2 YNFKEQ. This CDR3 has 18 amino acids. V shed 0 bases, J shed 4 bases, and the junction held 9 bases outside the gene matches. This CDR3 reads CASSQEIAGLAGRETQYF. The CDR3 coding sequence is TGTGCCAGCAGCCAAGAGATTGCAGGACTAGCGGGAAGAGAGACCCAGTACTTC.

This chain uses TRBV13 with TRBJ1-2; TRBD1 might be the D (5 bases). The CDR3 has 15 residues. V was trimmed by 4 bases and J by 1 base, leaving 13 bases between them. Germline-derived CDR1 and CDR2 are PRHDT and FYEKMQ (reference sequence). The CDR3 here is CASSSRGWGNYGYTF. The CDR3 DNA reads TGTGCCAGCAGCTCCCGGGGGTGGGGTAACTATGGCTACACCTTC.

The chain couples TRBV29-1 to TRBJ2-3; 12 nucleotides line up with TRBD2. This CDR3 has 15 residues. With V trimmed by 6 bases and J by 2 bases, 6 bases remained unmatched. Germline lookup yields CDR1 SQVTM and CDR2 ANQGSEA. Here the CDR3 reads CSVRGTSGPTDTQYF. The CDR3 DNA reads as TGCAGCGTCAGAGGGACTAGCGGGCCCACAGATACGCAGTATTTT.

This chain links TRBV19 with TRBJ1-2, with 8 positions matching TRBD1. Germline CDR1 reads LNHDA; CDR2 reads SQIVND (reference sequence). The CDR3 is 14 residues long. The V and J ends lost 3 bases and 7 bases, in that order; junction bases with no gene match: 7. CDR3 loop: CASSILSGGLGYTF. CDR3 DNA: TGTGCCAGTAGTATTCTATCAGGGGGCCTTGGCTACACCTTC.

This clone showed up just once. The J gene is TRBJ2-2, the V gene TRBV5-4; a possible D gene is TRBD1 (6 bases). Germline V CDR1 and CDR2: SGHNT, YYREEE (reference sequence). Trimming shortened V by 0 bases and J by 3 bases, and 12 bases separated the two germline ends. The CDR3 runs 16 residues. DNA of the CDR3: TGTGCCAGCAGCTTGGTCTGGGACATCGACACCGGGGAGCTGTTTTTT. This encodes CASSLVWDIDTGELFF.

This sequence joins TRBV6-5 and TRBJ2-1; D is perhaps TRBD2 (6 bases). V lost 6 bases and J 8 bases, leaving 17 bases between the germline ends. CDR1 is MNHEY, CDR2 SVGAGI, per germline. The CDR3 covers 14 residues. CDR3 amino acids: CASRRDSTWDEQFF. CDR3 nucleotides: TGTGCCAGCAGACGGGACTCCACGTGGGATGAGCAGTTCTTC.

This clone was recorded a few times. The J gene is TRBJ2-7, the V gene TRBV7-9; 9 positions match TRBD1. The junction had 9 bases not matched to a gene; V was cut back by 5 bases and J by 4 bases. Germline assignment: CDR1 SEHNR and CDR2 FQNEAQ (reference sequence). This CDR3 has 15 amino acids. In DNA, the CDR3 is TGTGCCAGCAGCCTGGACGGACAGGGGCGGTACGAGCAGTACTTC. It encodes CASSLDGQGRYEQYF.